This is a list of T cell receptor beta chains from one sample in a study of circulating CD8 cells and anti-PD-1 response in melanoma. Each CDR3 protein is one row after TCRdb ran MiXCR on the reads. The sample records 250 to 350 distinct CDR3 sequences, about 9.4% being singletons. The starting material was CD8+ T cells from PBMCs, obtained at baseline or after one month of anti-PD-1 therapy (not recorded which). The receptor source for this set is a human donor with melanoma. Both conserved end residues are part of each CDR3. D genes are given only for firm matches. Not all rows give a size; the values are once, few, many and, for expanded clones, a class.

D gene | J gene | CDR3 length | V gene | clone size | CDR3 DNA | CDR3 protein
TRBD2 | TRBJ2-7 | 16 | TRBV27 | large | TGTGCCAGCACCGCAAGGGGTCTAGCGGGAGTCGAGGAGCAGTACTTC | CASTARGLAGVEEQYF
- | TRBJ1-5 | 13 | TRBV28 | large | TGTGCCAGCCAACGCCGCGGCAATCAGCCCCAGCATTTT | CASQRRGNQPQHF
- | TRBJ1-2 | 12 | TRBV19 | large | TGTGCCAGTAGTATCAGCGCTAATGGCTACACCTTC | CASSISANGYTF
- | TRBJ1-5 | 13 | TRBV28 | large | TGTGCCAGCCAGTGGAGGGGCAATCAGCCCCAGCATTTT | CASQWRGNQPQHF
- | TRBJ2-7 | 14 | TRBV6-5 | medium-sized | TGTGCCAGCAGTTACGGGGCAGAGAGCTACGAGCAGTACTTC | CASSYGAESYEQYF
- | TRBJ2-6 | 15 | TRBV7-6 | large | TGTGCCAGCAGCCTGGGGCAGGTTGGGGCCAACGTCCTGACTTTC | CASSLGQVGANVLTF
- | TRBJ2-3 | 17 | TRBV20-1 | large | TGCAGTGCCCGGGACAGCCTAACGGGGACTAGCACAGATACGCAGTATTTT | CSARDSLTGTSTDTQYF
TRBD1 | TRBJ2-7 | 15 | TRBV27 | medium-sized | TGTGCCAGCAGTTTATTTATACAGGGGGAGTACGAGCAGTACTTC | CASSLFIQGEYEQYF
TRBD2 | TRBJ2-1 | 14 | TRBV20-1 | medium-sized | TGCAGTGCTAGCCTAGCGGGAGCTTACAATGAGCAGTTCTTC | CSASLAGAYNEQFF
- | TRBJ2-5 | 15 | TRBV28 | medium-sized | TGTGCCAGCAGTATTGAATGGGGGGCCCAAGAGACCCAGTACTTC | CASSIEWGAQETQYF
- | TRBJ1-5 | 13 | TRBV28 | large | TGTGCGACTCAATTCCGGGGCAATCAGCCCCAGCATTTT | CATQFRGNQPQHF
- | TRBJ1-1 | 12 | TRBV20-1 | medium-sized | TGCAGTGCTCCCGACCCCGACCGGCGAGCTTTCTTT | CSAPDPDRRAFF
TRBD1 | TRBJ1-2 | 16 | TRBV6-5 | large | TGTGCCAGCAGTTATGGGACAGGGCGGCTTAACTATGGCTACACCTTC | CASSYGTGRLNYGYTF
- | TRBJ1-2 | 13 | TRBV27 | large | TGTGCCAGCAGTCCCCACCGGGGCAATGGCTACACCTTC | CASSPHRGNGYTF
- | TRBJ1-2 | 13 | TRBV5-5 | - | TGTGCCAGCAGCTTGGGCTTAAACCATGGCTACACCTTC | CASSLGLNHGYTF
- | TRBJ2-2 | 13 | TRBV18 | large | TGTGCCAGCTCACTGGACCCGGCCGGGGAGCTGTTTTTT | CASSLDPAGELFF
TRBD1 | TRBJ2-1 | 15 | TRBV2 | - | TGTGCCAGCAGTCCTACAGGGGGCAACTACAATGAGCAGTTCTTC | CASSPTGGNYNEQFF
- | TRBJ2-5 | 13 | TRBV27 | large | TGTGCCAGCACCGCTCCAGGGCAAGAGACCCAGTACTTC | CASTAPGQETQYF
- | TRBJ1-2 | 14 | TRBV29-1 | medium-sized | TGCAGCGTTGAAGGGACAGTAACTAACTATGGCTACACCTTC | CSVEGTVTNYGYTF
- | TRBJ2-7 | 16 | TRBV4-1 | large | TGCGCCAGCAGCCAAGCAGACCAGGGATCTCTCTACGAGCAGTACTTC | CASSQADQGSLYEQYF
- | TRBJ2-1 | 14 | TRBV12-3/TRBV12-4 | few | TGTGCCAGCAGTTCATCCGGGCTCGTCGATGAGCAGTTCTTC | CASSSSGLVDEQFF
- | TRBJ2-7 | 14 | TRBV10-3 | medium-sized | TGTGCCATCAGTGAGTCCGGGGGAACCAACGAGCAGTACTTC | CAISESGGTNEQYF
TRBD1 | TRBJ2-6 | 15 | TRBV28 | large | TGTGCCAGCGATAACAGGGGCGATGGGGCCAACGTCCTGACTTTC | CASDNRGDGANVLTF
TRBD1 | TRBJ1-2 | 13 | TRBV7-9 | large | TGTGCCAGCAGCCCGACAGGGAACTATGGCTACACCTTC | CASSPTGNYGYTF
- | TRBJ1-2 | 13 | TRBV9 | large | TGTGCCAGCAGCGTAAATGTAGCGAGTGGCTACACCTTC | CASSVNVASGYTF
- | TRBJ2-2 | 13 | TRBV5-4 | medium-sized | TGTGCCAGCAGCTTTAGTGATCCCGGGGAGCTGTTTTTT | CASSFSDPGELFF
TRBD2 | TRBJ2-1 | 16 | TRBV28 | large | TGTGCCAGCAGCCCGGGACTAGCGGGTTCCTACAATGAGCAGTTCTTC | CASSPGLAGSYNEQFF
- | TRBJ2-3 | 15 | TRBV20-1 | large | TGCAGTGCTGACGACGTAGCGAGAAGCACAGATACGCAGTATTTT | CSADDVARSTDTQYF
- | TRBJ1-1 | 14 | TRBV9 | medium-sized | TGTGCCAGCACCTTATCCGGGGACCACACTGAAGCTTTCTTT | CASTLSGDHTEAFF